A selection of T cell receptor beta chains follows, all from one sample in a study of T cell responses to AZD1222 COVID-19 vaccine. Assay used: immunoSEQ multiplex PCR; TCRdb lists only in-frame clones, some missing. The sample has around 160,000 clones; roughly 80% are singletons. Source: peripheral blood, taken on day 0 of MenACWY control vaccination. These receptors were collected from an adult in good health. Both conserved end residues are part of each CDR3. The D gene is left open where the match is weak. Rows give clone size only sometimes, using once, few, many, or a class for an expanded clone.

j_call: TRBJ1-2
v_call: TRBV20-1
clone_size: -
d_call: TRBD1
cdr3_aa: CSASSVGQGANLRGYTF
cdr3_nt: TGCAGTGCTAGTAGCGTGGGGCAGGGGGCGAATTTAAGAGGCTACACCTTC

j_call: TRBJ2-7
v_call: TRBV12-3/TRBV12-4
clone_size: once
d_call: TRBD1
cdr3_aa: CASSPGQPYEQYF
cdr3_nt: TGTGCCAGCTCACCGGGACAGCCCTACGAGCAGTACTTC

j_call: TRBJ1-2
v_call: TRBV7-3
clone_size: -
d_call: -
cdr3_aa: CASSLGPGADGYTF
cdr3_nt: TGTGCCAGCAGCTTAGGCCCAGGGGCAGATGGCTACACCTTC

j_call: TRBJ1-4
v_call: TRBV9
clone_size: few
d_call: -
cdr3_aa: CASSAGPDSLNEKLFF
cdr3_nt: TGTGCCAGCAGCGCCGGGCCGGACAGCCTTAATGAAAAACTGTTTTTT

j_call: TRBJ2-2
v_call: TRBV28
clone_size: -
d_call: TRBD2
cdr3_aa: CATRGVGGELFF
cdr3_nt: TGTGCCACACGGGGGGTAGGAGGGGAGCTGTTTTTT

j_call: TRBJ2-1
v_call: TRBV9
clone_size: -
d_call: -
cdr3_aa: CASSVSGLSYNEQFF
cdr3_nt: TGTGCCAGCAGCGTGTCAGGGTTATCCTACAATGAGCAGTTCTTC

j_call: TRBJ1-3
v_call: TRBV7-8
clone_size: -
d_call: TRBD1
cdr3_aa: CASRVGGQGASGNTIYF
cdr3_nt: TGTGCCAGCCGAGTAGGGGGACAGGGAGCCTCTGGAAACACCATATATTTT

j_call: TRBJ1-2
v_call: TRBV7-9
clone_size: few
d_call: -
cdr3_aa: CASSLQSRGRYTF
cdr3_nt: TGTGCCAGCAGCTTACAAAGTAGGGGCCGCTACACCTTC

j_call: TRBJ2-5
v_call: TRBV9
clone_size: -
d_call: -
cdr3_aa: CASSEGGVQETQYF
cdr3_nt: TGTGCCAGCAGTGAGGGCGGAGTACAAGAGACCCAGTACTTC

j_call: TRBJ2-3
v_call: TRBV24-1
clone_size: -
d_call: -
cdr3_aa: CATSAWRGDGSTDTQYF
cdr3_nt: TGTGCCACCAGTGCCTGGCGAGGGGATGGGAGCACAGATACGCAGTATTTT

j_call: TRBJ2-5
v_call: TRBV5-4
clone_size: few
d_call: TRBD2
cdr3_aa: CASSLSGGQETQYF
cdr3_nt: TGTGCCAGCAGCTTATCGGGGGGTCAAGAGACCCAGTACTTC

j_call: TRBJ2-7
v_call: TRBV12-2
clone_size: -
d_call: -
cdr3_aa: CATSGLGGGSYEQYF
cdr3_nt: TGTGCAACCTCGGGTCTAGGAGGGGGCAGCTACGAGCAGTACTTC

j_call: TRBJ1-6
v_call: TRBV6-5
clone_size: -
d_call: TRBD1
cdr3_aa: CASTRYGQGVSPLHF
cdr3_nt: TGTGCCAGCACTCGCTATGGACAGGGGGTTTCACCCCTCCACTTT

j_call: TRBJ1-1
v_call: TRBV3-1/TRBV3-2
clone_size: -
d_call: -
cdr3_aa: CASSQAGVAFF
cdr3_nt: TGTGCCAGCAGCCAAGCAGGGGTTGCTTTCTTT

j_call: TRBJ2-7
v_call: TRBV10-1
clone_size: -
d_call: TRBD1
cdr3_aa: CASSVGRGHHEQYF
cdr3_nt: TGCGCCAGCAGTGTGGGCAGGGGGCACCACGAGCAGTACTTC

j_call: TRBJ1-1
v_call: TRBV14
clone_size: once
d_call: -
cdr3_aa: CASSPEWGIITEAFF
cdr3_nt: TGTGCCAGCAGCCCCGAATGGGGGATAATCACTGAAGCTTTCTTT

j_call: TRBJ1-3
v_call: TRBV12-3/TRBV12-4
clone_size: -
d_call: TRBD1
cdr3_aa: CASSDRVGNTIYF
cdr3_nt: TGTGCCAGCAGCGACAGGGTTGGAAACACCATATATTTT

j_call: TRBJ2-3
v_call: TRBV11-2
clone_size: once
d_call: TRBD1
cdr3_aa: CAIGKQGAQDTQYF
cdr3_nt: TGTGCCATCGGGAAACAGGGGGCGCAGGATACGCAGTATTTT

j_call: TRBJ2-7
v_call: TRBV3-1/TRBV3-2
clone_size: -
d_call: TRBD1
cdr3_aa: CASSQEGRGRAAEQYF
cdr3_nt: TGTGCCAGCAGCCAAGAAGGCAGGGGGCGCGCCGCCGAGCAGTACTTC

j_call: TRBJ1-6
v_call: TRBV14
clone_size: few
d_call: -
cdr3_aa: CASSHPQGSYNSPLHF
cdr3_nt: TGTGCCAGCAGCCACCCACAGGGTTCCTATAATTCACCCCTCCACTTT

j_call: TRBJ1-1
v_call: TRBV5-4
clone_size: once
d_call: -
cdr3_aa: CASSPPEGFEAFF
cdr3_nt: TGTGCCAGCAGCCCACCCGAAGGGTTTGAAGCTTTCTTT

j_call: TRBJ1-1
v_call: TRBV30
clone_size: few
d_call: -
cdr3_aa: CAGGRGYTEAFF
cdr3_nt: TGTGCCGGGGGCAGGGGATACACTGAAGCTTTCTTT

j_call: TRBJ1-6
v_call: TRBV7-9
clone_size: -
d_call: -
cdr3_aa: CASSLAQGLSPLHF
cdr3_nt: TGTGCCAGCAGCTTAGCCCAGGGTCTTTCACCCCTCCACTTT

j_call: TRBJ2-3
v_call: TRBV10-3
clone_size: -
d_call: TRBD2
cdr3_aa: CAISDPQRGGGDTQYF
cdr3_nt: TGTGCCATCAGTGATCCTCAGCGGGGGGGTGGAGATACGCAGTATTTT

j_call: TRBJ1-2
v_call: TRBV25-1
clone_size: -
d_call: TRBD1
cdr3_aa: CASGQGYGYTF
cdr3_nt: TGTGCCAGCGGACAGGGCTATGGCTACACCTTC

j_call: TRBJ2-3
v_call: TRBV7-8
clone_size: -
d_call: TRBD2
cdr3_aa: CASSRLWTSGSTDTQYF
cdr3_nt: TGTGCCAGCAGCCGACTTTGGACTAGCGGTAGCACAGATACGCAGTATTTT

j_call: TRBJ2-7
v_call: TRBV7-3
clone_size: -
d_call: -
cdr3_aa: CASPPGPRWGSYEQYF
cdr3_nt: TGTGCCAGTCCCCCCGGGCCTAGGTGGGGCTCCTACGAGCAGTACTTC

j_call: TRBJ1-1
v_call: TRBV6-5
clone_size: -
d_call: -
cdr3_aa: CASKGVRGPAFF
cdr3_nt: TGTGCCAGCAAGGGCGTCCGGGGTCCGGCTTTCTTT

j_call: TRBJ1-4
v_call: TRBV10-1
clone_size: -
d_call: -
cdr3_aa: CASSEVRESDEKLFF
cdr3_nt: TGCGCCAGCAGTGAGGTTAGGGAGTCGGATGAAAAACTGTTTTTT

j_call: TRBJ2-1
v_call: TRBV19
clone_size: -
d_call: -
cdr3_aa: CASRARGNEQFF
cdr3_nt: TGTGCCAGTAGGGCACGGGGAAATGAGCAGTTCTTC

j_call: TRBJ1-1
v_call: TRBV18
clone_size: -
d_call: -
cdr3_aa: CASSPLTGGGRTEAFF
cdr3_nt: TGTGCCAGCTCACCACTGACCGGCGGGGGGCGCACTGAAGCTTTCTTT

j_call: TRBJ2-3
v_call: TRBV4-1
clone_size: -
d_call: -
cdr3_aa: CASSRGVGDTDTQYF
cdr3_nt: TGCGCCAGCAGCCGGGGAGTGGGGGACACAGATACGCAGTATTTT

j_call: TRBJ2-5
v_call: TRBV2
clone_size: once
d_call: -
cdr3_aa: CASSGMAAGMGETQYF
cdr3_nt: TGTGCCAGCAGTGGGATGGCTGCGGGGATGGGAGAGACCCAGTACTTC

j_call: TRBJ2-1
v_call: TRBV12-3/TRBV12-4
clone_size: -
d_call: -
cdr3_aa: CASSLRGDEQFF
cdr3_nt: TGTGCCAGCAGCTTGAGAGGGGATGAGCAGTTCTTC

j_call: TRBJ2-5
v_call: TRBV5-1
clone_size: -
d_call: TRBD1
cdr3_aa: CASSLLDRDETQYF
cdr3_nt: TGCGCCAGCAGCTTGCTGGACAGGGATGAGACCCAGTACTTC

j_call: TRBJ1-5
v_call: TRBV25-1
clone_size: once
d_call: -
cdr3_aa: CASSPKEGAGQPQHF
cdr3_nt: TGTGCCAGCAGTCCCAAGGAGGGTGCTGGGCAGCCCCAGCATTTT

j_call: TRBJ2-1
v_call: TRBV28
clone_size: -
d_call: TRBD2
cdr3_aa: CASRLAGPYNEQFF
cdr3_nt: TGTGCCAGCAGGTTAGCGGGGCCCTACAATGAGCAGTTCTTC

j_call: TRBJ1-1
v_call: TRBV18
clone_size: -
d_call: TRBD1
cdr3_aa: CASQGQINTEAFF
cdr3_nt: TGTGCCAGCCAGGGACAGATTAACACTGAAGCTTTCTTT

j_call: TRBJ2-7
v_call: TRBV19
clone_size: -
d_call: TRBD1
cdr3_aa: CASSTIRDSSYEQYF
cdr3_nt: TGTGCCAGTAGTACCATCCGGGACAGTTCCTACGAGCAGTACTTC

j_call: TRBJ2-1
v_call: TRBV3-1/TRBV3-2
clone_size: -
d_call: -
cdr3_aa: CASSQEGLVVRHEQFF
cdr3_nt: TGTGCCAGCAGCCAAGAGGGGCTAGTCGTGCGCCATGAGCAGTTCTTC

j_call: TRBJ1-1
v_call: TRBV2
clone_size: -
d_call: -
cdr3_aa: CASTKGGQLNTEAFF
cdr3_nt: TGTGCCAGCACCAAGGGGGGGCAGTTGAACACTGAAGCTTTCTTT

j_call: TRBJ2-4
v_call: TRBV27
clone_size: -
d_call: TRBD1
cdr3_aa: CASSSRQGENIQYF
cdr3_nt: TGTGCCAGCAGTTCCCGACAGGGCGAAAACATTCAGTACTTC